This T cell receptor (beta chain) appears in the sequencing data of a study of blood T cell repertoires in COVID-19. Study-wide background: T cells, B-cell-depleted T cells, or PBMCs provided the cDNA or gDNA that served as material.

The table came from immunoSEQ multiplex PCR; TCRdb's copy has only in-frame clones and leaves some out. The profile covers tens of thousands of clones, with around 89% appearing a single time and about 8.8% taken by the ten largest. Between the trimmed V and J ends, which lost 6 bases and 5 bases, there was a span of 13 bases. The CDR3 contains 13 residues. Germline CDR1 is MDHEN and CDR2 is SYDVKM. The chain links TRBV28 to TRBJ1-2; weak D call: TRBD1 (6 bases). This TCR was sampled from a man aged 45 to 65 with active COVID-19. Specimen: peripheral blood. The CDR3 sequence: CASRQDRRYGYTF. CDR3 in DNA: TGTGCCAGCAGACAAGACAGGAGATATGGCTACACCTTC.